The present T cell receptor (beta chain) was sequenced within a study of OX40 agonist ivuxolimab in advanced cancers. Overall study context: Among those treated, three patients had partial responses, one with hepatocellular carcinoma and two with cutaneous melanoma. The study, taken as a whole, reports: Also present in some nonresponders was a low level of normalized T-cell clonal expansion.

Note on this clone: The antigen remains unidentified.

Assay: immunoSEQ multiplex PCR; the TCRdb copy retains only in-frame clones and omits some. The table lists around 46,000 clones, roughly 90% of them singletons. This CDR3 contains 14 residues. Germline V gives CDR1 LNHDA, CDR2 SQIVND (reference sequence). V shed 1 base and J shed 2 bases, with 7 bases lying between them. The source material was CD4+ or CD8+ T cells sorted from blood, sampled in a trial of the OX40 agonist ivuxolimab. The rearrangement joins TRBV19 to TRBJ2-3; D remains unclear. This receptor was obtained from an adult with an advanced solid tumor such as melanoma, head and neck, liver or kidney cancer. CDR3 DNA: TGTGCCAGTAGTATAGCCAGCCTCACAGATACGCAGTATTTT. Protein: CASSIASLTDTQYF.